Below, 24 T cell receptor beta chains from the same sample are listed, as sequenced in a study of response to subunit inactivated influenza vaccine. TCRdb itself ran the RT-PCR reads through MiXCR, one entry per CDR3 protein. The sample consists of fewer than 600,000 distinct CDR3 sequences, 7.2% of them appearing once. The sequencing used PBMCs from blood, collected less than 30 months after vaccination. The receptors originated from a man aged 50 to 69 who received an inactivated influenza vaccine.

This clonotype has just a few counts. The V and J genes are TRBV6-6 and TRBJ1-5; no firm D call. Germline V gene lookup returns CDR1 MNHNY and CDR2 SVGAGI (reference sequence). Trimming shortened V by 6 bases and J by 4 bases, and 4 bases separated the two germline ends. This CDR3 is built from 11 residues. The CDR3 region is CASRANQPQHF. In DNA, the CDR3 is TGTGCCAGCAGGGCGAATCAGCCCCAGCATTTT.

V is TRBV4-3 and J is TRBJ1-2; maybe TRBD1 (5 bases). The CDR3 runs to 14 residues. Germline CDR1 reads LGHNA; CDR2 reads YSLEER. V dropped 2 bases and J dropped 8 bases, with 15 bases sitting between them. DNA for the CDR3: TGCGCCAGCAGCCAATCATTCGGGGGAGGCGGCTACACCTTC. Encoded protein: CASSQSFGGGGYTF.

The sample holds many counts of this clonotype. The chain carries TRBV6-5 and TRBJ1-6; D call uncertain. Germline CDR1 MNHEY, CDR2 SVGAGI. Trimming pared 0 bases from V and 6 bases from J, leaving 15 bases between. This CDR3 comprises 17 residues. The CDR3 spells CASSYSPSPSINSPLHF. The CDR3 bases are TGTGCCAGCAGTTACTCCCCCTCCCCCAGCATTAATTCACCCCTCCACTTT.

In this sample, this clonotype turned up many times. This chain uses TRBV5-8 with TRBJ2-1; D perhaps matches TRBD1 (6 bases). The germline CDR1 and CDR2 sequences are SGHTS and YDEGEE. The V and J ends lost 0 bases and 4 bases respectively, with 11 bases between them. The CDR3 spans 15 residues. CDR3 sequence: CASSLVGAGYNEQFF. CDR3 nucleotide sequence: TGTGCCAGCAGCTTGGTGGGGGCCGGGTACAATGAGCAGTTCTTC.

The rearrangement joins TRBV6-6 to TRBJ2-7, with a tentative D call TRBD2 (6 bases). The germline V gene has CDR1 MNHNY and CDR2 SVGAGI (reference sequence). CDR3 size: 11 residues. The V gene lost 6 bases and the J gene lost 6 bases, with 9 bases spanning the gap. This CDR3 is CASSRRGEQYF. CDR3 in DNA: TGTGCCAGCAGCCGGAGGGGCGAGCAGTACTTC.

This clonotype has more than one count but fewer than ten. V usage is TRBV20-1 and J usage is TRBJ2-7; D may be TRBD1 (6 bases). CDR3 length equals 13 residues. V was cut by 3 bases and J by 4 bases, with 13 bases left in between. Looked up from germline, CDR1 is DFQATT and CDR2 is SNEGSKA (reference sequence). The CDR3 region has the DNA TGCAGTGCTAGGTCTACAGGGTTATACGAGCAGTACTTC. Translation gives CSARSTGLYEQYF.

This clonotype was detected only a few times. The chain combines TRBV30 with TRBJ2-5; 9 nucleotides agree with TRBD1. CDR3 size: 14 residues. Losses at the gene ends were 4 bases for V and 5 bases for J; bases not matched to a gene: 8. Germline assignment: CDR1 GTSNPN and CDR2 SVGIG (reference sequence). The CDR3 region is CAWNKGTGTETQYF. The CDR3, as DNA: TGTGCCTGGAACAAAGGGACAGGGACGGAGACCCAGTACTTC.

The genes are TRBV20-1 and TRBJ2-1; 13 positions match TRBD2. The J segment lost 4 bases and the V segment lost 7 bases, leaving 4 bases of the junction unmatched. There are 14 residues in the CDR3. Germline V gene lookup returns CDR1 DFQATT and CDR2 SNEGSKA (reference sequence). The CDR3 coding sequence is TGCAGTGTCATGGGACTAGCGGGATACAATGAGCAGTTCTTC. Translation gives CSVMGLAGYNEQFF.

The chain joins TRBV5-5 to TRBJ2-1; 8 bases are shared with TRBD2. Germline lookup yields CDR1 SGHKS and CDR2 YYEKEE (reference sequence). The CDR3 contains 14 residues. Trimming at V came to 4 bases and at J to 7 bases, leaving 7 bases not matched to a gene. Here the CDR3 DNA reads TGTGCCAGCAGCCCAGGGACTAGGGTTAATGAGCAGTTCTTC. This sequence encodes CASSPGTRVNEQFF.

Ten or more counts support this clonotype. The gene calls are TRBV5-5 and TRBJ1-4; 8 bases agree with TRBD1. The CDR3 spans 14 residues. The J segment lost 5 bases and the V segment lost 2 bases, leaving 2 bases of the junction unmatched. The germline V gene has CDR1 SGHKS and CDR2 YYEKEE (reference sequence). The CDR3 here is CASSFTGGNEKLFF. As DNA, the CDR3 is TGTGCCAGCAGCTTTACAGGGGGGAATGAAAAACTGTTTTTT.

Ten or more counts support this clonotype. The chain's CDR3 is CASSAHPTDTQYF. CDR3 coding DNA: TGTGCCAGCAGTGCCCATCCCACAGATACGCAGTATTTT. J is TRBJ2-3 and V is TRBV2; the D is unclear. The CDR3 loop spans 13 amino acids. Deletions cut 4 bases from V and 2 bases from J, with 7 bases between. Germline V lookup: CDR1 SNHLY, CDR2 FYNNEI. Looking up the rest from reference TRBV2 and TRBJ2-3 gives the full variable domain: EPEVTQTPSHQVTQMGQEVILRCVPISNHLYFYWYRQILGQKVEFLVSFYNNEISEKSEIFDDQFSVERPDGSNFTLKIRSTKLEDSAMYFCASSAHPTDTQYFGPGTRLTVL.

This clonotype was seen ten or more times. The chain carries TRBV5-5 and TRBJ1-3, with unresolved D. V shed 0 bases and J shed 3 bases, with 10 bases lying between them. This CDR3 spans 15 amino acids. Germline V gene sequence: CDR1 SGHKS, CDR2 YYEKEE (reference sequence). The CDR3 here is CASSLEGVYGNTIYF. CDR3 bases: TGTGCCAGCAGCTTGGAGGGTGTCTATGGAAACACCATATATTTT.

This clonotype was counted at least ten times. The J gene is TRBJ2-7, the V gene TRBV3-1; 10 bases are a match to TRBD1. Germline lookup yields CDR1 LGHDT and CDR2 YNNKEL (reference sequence). CDR3 size: 12 residues. Trimming removed 5 bases from V and 5 bases from J; junction bases left unmatched: 0. The CDR3 loop reads CASSGTGDEQYF. CDR3 nucleotide sequence: TGTGCCAGCAGCGGGACAGGGGACGAGCAGTACTTC.

This clonotype was detected a few times. V usage is TRBV29-1 and J usage is TRBJ2-3, with a tentative D call TRBD1 (6 bases). Per the germline V gene, CDR1 is SQVTM and CDR2 is ANQGSEA. V lost 5 bases to trimming and J lost 0 bases, with 12 bases between them. The CDR3 length is 14 residues. CDR3 protein: CSVPLGQSTDTQYF. The CDR3 DNA follows: TGCAGCGTTCCTTTAGGACAGAGCACAGATACGCAGTATTTT.

The gene calls are TRBV7-9 and TRBJ2-1; D is uncertain. The CDR3 contains 13 residues. Trimming stripped 6 bases from V and 5 bases from J, with 11 bases between. Germline V gives CDR1 SEHNR, CDR2 FQNEAQ (reference sequence). CDR3 nucleotides: TGTGCCAGCAGTAAACTCCCCCACAATGAGCAGTTCTTC. Its protein is CASSKLPHNEQFF.

In this sample, this clonotype turned up a few times. The chain uses TRBV20-1 and TRBJ1-5, with a weak D call TRBD1 (6 bases). The CDR3 runs to 15 residues. Germline V gene lookup returns CDR1 DFQATT and CDR2 SNEGSKA (reference sequence). V lost 3 bases, J lost 6 bases, and 18 bases lay in between. The CDR3 coding sequence is TGCAGTGCTAGCCGCGCCTTAAAACAGGGTCAGCCCCAGCATTTT. This codes for CSASRALKQGQPQHF.

The chain links TRBV12-3 or TRBV12-4 to TRBJ2-1; 10 bases map to TRBD1. The CDR3 runs 14 residues. V was pared by 5 bases and J by 7 bases, with 5 bases of the junction left unmatched. This CDR3 is CASSPGQGINEQFF. The CDR3 DNA sequence: TGTGCCAGCAGTCCGGGACAGGGGATAAATGAGCAGTTCTTC.

This clonotype was counted many times. The chain employs TRBV3-1 and TRBJ1-3; D not resolved. The CDR3 runs to 17 residues. Looked up from germline, CDR1 is LGHDT and CDR2 is YNNKEL (reference sequence). V gave up 0 bases and J gave up 2 bases, with 14 bases separating them. The CDR3 protein is CASSQDSGRSAGNTIYF. The CDR3 coding sequence is TGTGCCAGCAGCCAAGACTCGGGAAGGTCGGCTGGAAACACCATATATTTT.

V is TRBV7-2 and J is TRBJ2-7; 9 bases agree with TRBD1. V was pared by 3 bases and J by 3 bases, with 6 bases of the junction left unmatched. Germline CDR1 reads SGHTA; CDR2 reads FQGNSA. The CDR3 extends over 15 amino acids. CDR3 sequence reads: CASSFRRDRVYEQYF. CDR3 DNA: TGTGCCAGCAGCTTCCGCCGGGACAGGGTCTACGAGCAGTACTTC.

The table lists this clonotype with many counts. The chain employs TRBV19 and TRBJ2-3; tentatively, D is TRBD2 (5 bases). The CDR3 extends over 15 amino acids. Germline V lookup: CDR1 LNHDA, CDR2 SQIVND (reference sequence). The V gene lost 3 bases and the J gene lost 1 base, with 11 bases spanning the gap. DNA of the CDR3: TGTGCCAGTAGTATCGAGGGTCCGCGCACAGATACGCAGTATTTT. Its translation is CASSIEGPRTDTQYF. Full variable domain (remainder filled in from reference TRBV19 and TRBJ2-3): DGGITQSPKYLFRKEGQNVTLSCEQNLNHDAMYWYRQDPGQGLRLIYYSQIVNDFQKGDIAEGYSVSREKKESFPLTVTSAQKNPTAFYLCASSIEGPRTDTQYFGPGTRLTVL.

This clonotype was counted a few times. This sequence joins TRBV20-1 and TRBJ1-5, with D uncertain. The germline V gene has CDR1 DFQATT and CDR2 SNEGSKA (reference sequence). The V and J ends lost 4 bases and 0 bases respectively, with 7 bases between them. The CDR3 covers 13 residues. CDR3 in amino acids: CSAKGNSNQPQHF. The CDR3 DNA is TGCAGTGCTAAGGGTAATAGCAATCAGCCCCAGCATTTT.

This clonotype was recorded at least ten times. The chain is built from TRBV7-6 and TRBJ2-3; D gene uncertain. CDR1 and CDR2 from the germline V gene are SGHVS and FNYEAQ. V was clipped by 3 bases and J by 4 bases, with 14 bases between them. This CDR3 region has 15 residues. CDR3 sequence (DNA): TGTGCCAGCAGCTTCGACCACCCAGTGGCAGATACGCAGTATTTT. Translating gives CASSFDHPVADTQYF.

This clonotype was picked up a small number of times. Mismatch with germline at one junction end may stem from a read error. The chain combines TRBV20-1 with TRBJ2-7, with a weak D call TRBD2 (6 bases). From germline, CDR1 is DFQATT and CDR2 SNEGSKA (reference sequence). This CDR3 has 13 amino acids. CDR3: CSAIGTRGYKQYF. DNA of the CDR3: TGCAGTGCTATAGGGACTCGTGGCTACAAGCAGTACTTC.

This clonotype was counted between two and nine times. The V call is TRBV10-2, the J call TRBJ1-1, with D unresolved. The CDR3 covers 16 residues. V gave up 1 base and J gave up 3 bases, with 15 bases separating them. Germline V gene sequence: CDR1 WSHSY, CDR2 SAAADI. The CDR3 bases are TGCGCCAGCAGTGAGTACTTGATCTTAGTAGACACTGAAGCTTTCTTT. This sequence encodes CASSEYLILVDTEAFF.